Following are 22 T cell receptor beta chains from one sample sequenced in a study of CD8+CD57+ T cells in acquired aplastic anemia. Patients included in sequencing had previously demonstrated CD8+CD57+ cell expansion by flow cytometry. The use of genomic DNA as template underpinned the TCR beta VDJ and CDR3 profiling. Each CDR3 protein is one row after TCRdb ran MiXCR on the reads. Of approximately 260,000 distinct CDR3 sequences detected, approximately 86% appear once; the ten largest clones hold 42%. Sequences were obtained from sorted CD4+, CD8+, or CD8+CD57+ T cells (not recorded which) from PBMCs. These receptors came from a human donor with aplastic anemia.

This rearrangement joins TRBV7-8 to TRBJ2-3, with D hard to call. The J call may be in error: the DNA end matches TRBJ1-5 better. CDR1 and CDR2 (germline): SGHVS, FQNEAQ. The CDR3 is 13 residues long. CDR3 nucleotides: TGTGCCAGCAGCTTAGGGGGAGCTCACGAGCAGCATTTT. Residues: CASSLGGAHEQHF.

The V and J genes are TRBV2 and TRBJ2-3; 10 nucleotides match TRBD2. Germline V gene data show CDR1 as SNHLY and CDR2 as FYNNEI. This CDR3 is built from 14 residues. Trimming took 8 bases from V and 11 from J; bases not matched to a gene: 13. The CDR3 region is CASGLAGGDTKQYF. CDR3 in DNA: TGTGCCAGCGGGTTAGCGGGAGGTGATACTAAGCAGTATTTT. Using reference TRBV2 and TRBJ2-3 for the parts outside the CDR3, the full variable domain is EPEVTQTPSHQVTQMGQEVILRCVPISNHLYFYWYRQILGQKVEFLVSFYNNEISEKSEIFDDQFSVERPDGSNFTLKIRSTKLEDSAMYFCASGLAGGDTKQYFGPGTRLTVL.

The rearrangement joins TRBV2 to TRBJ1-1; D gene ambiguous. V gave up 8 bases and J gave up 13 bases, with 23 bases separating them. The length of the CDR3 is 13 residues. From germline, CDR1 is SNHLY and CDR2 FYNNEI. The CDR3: CASGDGINAKHFF. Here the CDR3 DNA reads TGTGCCAGCGGAGACGGGATCAACGCTAAGCATTTCTTT.

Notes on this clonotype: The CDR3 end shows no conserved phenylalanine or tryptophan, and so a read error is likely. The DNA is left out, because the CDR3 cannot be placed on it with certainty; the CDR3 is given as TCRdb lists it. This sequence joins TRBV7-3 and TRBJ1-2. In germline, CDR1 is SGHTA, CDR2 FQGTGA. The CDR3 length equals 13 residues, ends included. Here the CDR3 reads CASSQGLAGGYHY.

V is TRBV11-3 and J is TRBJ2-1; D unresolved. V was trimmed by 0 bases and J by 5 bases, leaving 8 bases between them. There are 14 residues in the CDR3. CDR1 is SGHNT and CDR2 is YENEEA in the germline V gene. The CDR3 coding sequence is TGTGCCAGCAGCTTAGAACGGCCTAACAATGAGCAGTTCTTC. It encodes CASSLERPNNEQFF.

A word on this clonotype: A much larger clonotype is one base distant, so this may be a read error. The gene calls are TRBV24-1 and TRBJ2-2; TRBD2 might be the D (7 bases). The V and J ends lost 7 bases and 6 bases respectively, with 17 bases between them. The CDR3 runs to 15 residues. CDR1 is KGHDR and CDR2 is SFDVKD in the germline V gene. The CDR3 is CATSQGRGAPGELFF. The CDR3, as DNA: TGTGCCACCAGCCAGGGGAGGGGGGCACCCGGGGAGCTGTTTTTT.

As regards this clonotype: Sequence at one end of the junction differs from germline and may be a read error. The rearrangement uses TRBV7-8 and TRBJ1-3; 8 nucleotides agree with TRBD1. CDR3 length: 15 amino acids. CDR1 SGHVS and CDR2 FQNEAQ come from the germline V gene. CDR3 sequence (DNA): TGTGCCAGCAGCCCAGGGACAGGTCATGGAAACAACATATATTTT. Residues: CASSPGTGHGNNIYF. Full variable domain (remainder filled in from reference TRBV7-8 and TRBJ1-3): GAGVSQSPRYKVAKRGQDVALRCDPISGHVSLFWYQQALGQGPEFLTYFQNEAQLDKSGLPSDRFFAERPEGSVSTLKIQRTQQEDSAVYLCASSPGTGHGNNIYFGEGSWLTVV.

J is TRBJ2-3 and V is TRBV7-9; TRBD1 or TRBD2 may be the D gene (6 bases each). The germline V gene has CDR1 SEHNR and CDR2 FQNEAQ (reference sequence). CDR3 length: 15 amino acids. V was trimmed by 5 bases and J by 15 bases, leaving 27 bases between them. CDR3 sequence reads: CASSIGGPATADDYF. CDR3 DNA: TGTGCCAGCAGCATAGGGGGGCCGGCAACAGCAGATGACTATTTT.

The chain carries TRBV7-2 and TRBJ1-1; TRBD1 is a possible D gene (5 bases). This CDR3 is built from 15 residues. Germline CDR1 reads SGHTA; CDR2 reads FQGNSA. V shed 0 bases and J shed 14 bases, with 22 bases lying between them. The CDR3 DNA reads TGTGCCAGCAGCTTAGCACGGGGCGGGAACACTGACGCCTTCTTT. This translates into CASSLARGGNTDAFF.

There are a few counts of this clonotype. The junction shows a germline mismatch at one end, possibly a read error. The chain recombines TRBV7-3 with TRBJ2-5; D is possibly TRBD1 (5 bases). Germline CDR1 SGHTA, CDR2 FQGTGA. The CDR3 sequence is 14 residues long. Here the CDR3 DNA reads TGTGCCACCAGCTGGGGCTCCAGCCACGAGACGCAGTACTTC. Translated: CATSWGSSHETQYF.

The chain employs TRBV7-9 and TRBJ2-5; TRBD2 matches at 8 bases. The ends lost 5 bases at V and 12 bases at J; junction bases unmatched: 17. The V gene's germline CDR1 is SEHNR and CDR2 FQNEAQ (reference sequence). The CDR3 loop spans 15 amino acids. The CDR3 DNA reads TGTGCCAGCAGCCTTCAAAGGAGCGGGGGAGAGGCTGAGTACTTC. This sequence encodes CASSLQRSGGEAEYF.

CDR3 region: CASSLKEHTQYV. CDR3 coding DNA: TGTGCCAGCAGCTTAAAGGAACATACGCAGTACGTC. This chain connects TRBV7-9 to TRBJ2-7; D ambiguous. This CDR3 contains 12 residues. Per germline, CDR1 SEHNR and CDR2 FQNEAQ (reference sequence). V shed 2 bases and J shed 9 bases, with 11 bases lying between them.

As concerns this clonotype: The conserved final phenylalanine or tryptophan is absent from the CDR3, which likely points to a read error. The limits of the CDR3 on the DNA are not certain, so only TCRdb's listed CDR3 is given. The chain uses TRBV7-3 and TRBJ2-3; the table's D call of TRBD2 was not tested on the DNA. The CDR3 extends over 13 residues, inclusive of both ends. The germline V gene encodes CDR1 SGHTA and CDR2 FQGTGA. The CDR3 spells CASSLTSSGGETQ.

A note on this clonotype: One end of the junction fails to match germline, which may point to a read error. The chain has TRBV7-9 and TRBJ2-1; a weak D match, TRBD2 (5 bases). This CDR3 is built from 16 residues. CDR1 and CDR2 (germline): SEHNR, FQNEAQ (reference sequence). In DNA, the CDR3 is TGCGCCAGCAGCTTACAAAGAGGGTTGACCGGCACAGATCAGTTCTTC. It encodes CASSLQRGLTGTDQFF.

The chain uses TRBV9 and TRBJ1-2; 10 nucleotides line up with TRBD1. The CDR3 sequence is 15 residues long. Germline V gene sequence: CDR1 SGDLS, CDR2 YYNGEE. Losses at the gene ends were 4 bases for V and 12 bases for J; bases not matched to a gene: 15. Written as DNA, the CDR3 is TGTGCCAGCAGCTCACGGGACAGGGGCTTGGACTATGACACCTTC. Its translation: CASSSRDRGLDYDTF.

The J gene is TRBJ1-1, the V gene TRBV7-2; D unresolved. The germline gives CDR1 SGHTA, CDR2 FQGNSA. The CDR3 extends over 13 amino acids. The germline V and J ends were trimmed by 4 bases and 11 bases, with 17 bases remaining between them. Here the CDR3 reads CASSSTGGRDAFF. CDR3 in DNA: TGTGCCAGCAGCTCCACTGGAGGGCGTGATGCTTTCTTT.

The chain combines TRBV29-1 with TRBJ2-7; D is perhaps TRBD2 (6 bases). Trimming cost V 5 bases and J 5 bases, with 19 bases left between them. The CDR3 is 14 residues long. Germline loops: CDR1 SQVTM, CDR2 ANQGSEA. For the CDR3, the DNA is TGCAGCGTTCTGGGGGGAAACGGCGAGAACGAGCAGTACTTC. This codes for CSVLGGNGENEQYF.

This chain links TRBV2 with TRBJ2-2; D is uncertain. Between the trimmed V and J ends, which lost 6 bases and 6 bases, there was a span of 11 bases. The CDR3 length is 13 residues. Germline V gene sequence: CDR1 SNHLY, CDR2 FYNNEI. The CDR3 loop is CASRPRYPGELFF. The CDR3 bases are TGTGCCAGCAGGCCTAGGTATCCCGGGGAGCTGTTTTTT.

The CDR3 region is CASSLYWTRKYV. CDR3 coding DNA: TGTGCCAGCAGCTTATATTGGACCAGAAAGTACGTC. V usage is TRBV7-2 and J usage is TRBJ2-7, with D hard to call. The CDR3 spans 12 residues. Trimming cost V 2 bases and J 11 bases, with 13 bases left between them. The germline CDR1 and CDR2 sequences are SGHTA and FQGNSA.

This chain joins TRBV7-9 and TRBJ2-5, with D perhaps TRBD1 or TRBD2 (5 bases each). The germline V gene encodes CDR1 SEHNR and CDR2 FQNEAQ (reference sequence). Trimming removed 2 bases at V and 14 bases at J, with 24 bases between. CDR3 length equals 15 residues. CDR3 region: CASSLRGSYGANVYF. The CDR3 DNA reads TGTGCCAGCAGCTTAAGGGGTAGCTACGGGGCCAACGTCTACTTC. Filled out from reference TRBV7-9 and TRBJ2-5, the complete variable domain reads DTGVSQNPRHKITKRGQNVTFRCDPISEHNRLYWYRQTLGQGPEFLTYFQNEAQLEKSRLLSDRFSAERPKGSFSTLEIQRTEQGDSAMYLCASSLRGSYGANVYFGPGTRLLVL.

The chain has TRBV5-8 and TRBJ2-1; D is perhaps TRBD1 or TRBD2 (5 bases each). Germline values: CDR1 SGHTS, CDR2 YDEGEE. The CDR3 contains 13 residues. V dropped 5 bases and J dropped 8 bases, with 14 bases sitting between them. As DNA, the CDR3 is TGTGCCAGCAGTAATGGGGGAGTCCATGAGCAGTTCTTC. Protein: CASSNGGVHEQFF.

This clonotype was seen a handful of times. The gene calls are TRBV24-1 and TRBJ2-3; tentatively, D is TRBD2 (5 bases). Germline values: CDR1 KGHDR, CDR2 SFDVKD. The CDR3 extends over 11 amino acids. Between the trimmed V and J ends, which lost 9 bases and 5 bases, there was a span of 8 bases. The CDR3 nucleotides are TGTGCCACCGCCGGGGTAGATACGCAGTATTTT. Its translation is CATAGVDTQYF.